This T cell receptor (beta chain) was captured by sequencing in a study of T-cell reconstitution after alpha-beta-depleted transplantation in children. Preparation of the TCRbeta library was carried out with unique molecular identifiers. TCRdb used MiXCR to reprocess the PCR reads, holding one entry per CDR3 protein. The sample has approximately 82,000 distinct CDR3 sequences, 15% to 20% seen once. Germline V gives CDR1 SEHNR, CDR2 FQNEAQ (reference sequence). The CDR3 has 15 amino acids. The trim removed 4 bases at V and 9 bases at J, leaving 11 bases unmatched. This clonotype occurred a few times. Its matching antigen is unknown. Study-level results: Surviving recipient T cells and intrathymic progenitors accounted for some patients' high TCRbeta diversity at day 60. Expanded graft clones numbering several hundred reportedly gave rise to alpha-beta T cells about two months after transplant. One year after transplant, T-cell counts and diversity came mostly from newly produced T cells.

The chain recombines TRBV7-9 with TRBJ2-1, with 8 bases that match TRBD2. Material: PBMCs, mostly from graft donor cells, obtained 360 days after TCRalphabeta/CD19-depleted stem cell transplant. The TCR originated in a male patient between 2 and 15 years old who had a stem cell transplant for acute lymphoblastic leukemia, so the T cells may come from the graft donor. CDR3 amino acids: CASSSPGLEFGEQFF. The CDR3 bases are TGTGCCAGCAGCTCACCGGGACTAGAATTCGGTGAGCAGTTCTTC.